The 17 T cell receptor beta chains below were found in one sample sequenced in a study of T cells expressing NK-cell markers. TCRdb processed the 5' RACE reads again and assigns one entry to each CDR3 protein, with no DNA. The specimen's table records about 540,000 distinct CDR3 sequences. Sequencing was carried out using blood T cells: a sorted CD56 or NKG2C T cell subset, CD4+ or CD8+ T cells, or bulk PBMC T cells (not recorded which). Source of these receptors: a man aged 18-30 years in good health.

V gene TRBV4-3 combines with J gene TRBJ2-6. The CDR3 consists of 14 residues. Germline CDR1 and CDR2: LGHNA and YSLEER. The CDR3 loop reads CASSQTLGANVLTF.

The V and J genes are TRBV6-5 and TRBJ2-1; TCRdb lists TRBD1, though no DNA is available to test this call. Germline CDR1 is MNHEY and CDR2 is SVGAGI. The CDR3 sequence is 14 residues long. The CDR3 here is CASSYTGENNEQFF.

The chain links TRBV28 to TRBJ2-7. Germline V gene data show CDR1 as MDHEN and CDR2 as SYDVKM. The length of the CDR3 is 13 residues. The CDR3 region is CASKFQRSYEQYF.

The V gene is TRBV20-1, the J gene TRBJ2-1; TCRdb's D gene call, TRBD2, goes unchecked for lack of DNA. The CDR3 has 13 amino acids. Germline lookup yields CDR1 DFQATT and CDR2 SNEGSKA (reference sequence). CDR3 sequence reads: CSARLALRNEQFF.

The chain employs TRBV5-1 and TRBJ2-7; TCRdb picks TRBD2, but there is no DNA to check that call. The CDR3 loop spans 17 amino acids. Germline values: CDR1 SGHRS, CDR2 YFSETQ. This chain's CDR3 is CASSLDFSTSGRYEQYF.

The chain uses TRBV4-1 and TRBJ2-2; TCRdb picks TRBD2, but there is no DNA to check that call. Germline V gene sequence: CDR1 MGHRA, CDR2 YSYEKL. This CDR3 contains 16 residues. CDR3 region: CASSPSSASNTGELFF.

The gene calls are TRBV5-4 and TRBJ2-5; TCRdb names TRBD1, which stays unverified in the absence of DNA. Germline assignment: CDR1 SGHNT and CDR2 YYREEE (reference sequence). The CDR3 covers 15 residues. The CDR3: CASSSPPGTLETQYF.

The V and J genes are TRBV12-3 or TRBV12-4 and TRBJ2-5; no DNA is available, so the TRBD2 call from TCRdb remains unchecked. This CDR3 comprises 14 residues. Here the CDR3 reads CASSSLVTQETQYF.

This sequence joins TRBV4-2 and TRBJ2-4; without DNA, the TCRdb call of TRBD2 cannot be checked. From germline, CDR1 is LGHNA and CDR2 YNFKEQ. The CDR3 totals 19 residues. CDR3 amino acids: CASSQLAGEFTEAKNIQYF.

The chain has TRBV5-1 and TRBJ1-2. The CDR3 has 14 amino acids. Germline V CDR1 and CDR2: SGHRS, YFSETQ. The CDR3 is CASSSADRNYGYTF.

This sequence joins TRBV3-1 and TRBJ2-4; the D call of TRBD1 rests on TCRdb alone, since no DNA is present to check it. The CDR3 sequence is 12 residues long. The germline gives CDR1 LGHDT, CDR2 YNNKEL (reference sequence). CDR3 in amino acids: CASSQMTGSIDF.

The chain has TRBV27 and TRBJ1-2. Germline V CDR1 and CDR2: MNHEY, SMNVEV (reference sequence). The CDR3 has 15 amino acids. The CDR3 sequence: CASSLRLSGSYGYTF.

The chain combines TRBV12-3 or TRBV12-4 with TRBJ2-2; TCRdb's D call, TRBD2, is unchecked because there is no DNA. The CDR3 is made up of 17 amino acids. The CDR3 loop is CASTVSGRENLTGELFF.

Here the CDR3 reads CASSSRLAGVGGDTQYF. This chain connects TRBV5-6 to TRBJ2-3; TCRdb designates TRBD2, a call that cannot be tested without DNA. Germline assignment: CDR1 SGHDT and CDR2 YYEEEE. This CDR3 has 17 residues.

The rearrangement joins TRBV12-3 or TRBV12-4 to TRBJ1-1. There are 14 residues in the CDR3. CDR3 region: CASSLDGSSTEAFF.

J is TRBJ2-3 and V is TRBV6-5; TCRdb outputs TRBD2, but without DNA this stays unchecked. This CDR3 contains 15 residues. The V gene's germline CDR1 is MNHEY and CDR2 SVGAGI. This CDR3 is CASSYSGLRTDTQYF.

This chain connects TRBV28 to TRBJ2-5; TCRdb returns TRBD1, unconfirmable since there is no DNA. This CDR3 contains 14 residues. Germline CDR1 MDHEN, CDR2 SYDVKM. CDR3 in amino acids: CASTGPGPQETQYF. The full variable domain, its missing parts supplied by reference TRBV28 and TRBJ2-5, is DVKVTQSSRYLVKRTGEKVFLECVQDMDHENMFWYRQDPGLGLRLIYFSYDVKMKEKGDIPEGYSVSREKKERFSLILESASTNQTSMYLCASTGPGPQETQYFGPGTRLLVL.